Shown below are 18 T cell receptor beta chains from a single sample sequenced in a study of CD8 T cells in acute hepatitis C reinfection. Described time point: naive CD8 control sorted from an acute-time-point sample. TCRdb keeps only in-frame clones here, not all; method: immunoSEQ multiplex PCR. The sample records 35,000 to 40,000 clones, around 87% being singletons. Sequences were obtained from naive CD8+ T cells from PBMCs. The origin of the receptors is a young man with chronic hepatitis C.

The chain employs TRBV19 and TRBJ2-3; 7 nucleotides line up with TRBD2. The germline V gene encodes CDR1 LNHDA and CDR2 SQIVND (reference sequence). This CDR3 is 15 amino acids long. V shed 6 bases, J shed 1 base, and the junction held 7 bases outside the gene matches. CDR3 in amino acids: CASSGRRERTDTQYF. The CDR3 nucleotides read TGTGCCAGTAGCGGACGGCGGGAGCGCACAGATACGCAGTATTTT.

V and J are TRBV7-9 and TRBJ2-1, with TRBD2 as a possible D gene (5 bases). Trimming took off 5 bases at V and 6 bases at J, with 11 bases between the two ends. CDR1 and CDR2 (germline): SEHNR, FQNEAQ (reference sequence). The CDR3 spans 13 residues. CDR3 DNA: TGTGCCAGCAGCCCCCATGGAGGCAATGAGCAGTTCTTC. Translating gives CASSPHGGNEQFF.

This chain links TRBV10-1 with TRBJ2-5, with 10 bases fitting TRBD1. V shed 0 bases and J 6 bases; nucleotides not matched to a gene: 7. This CDR3 has 16 residues. CDR1 is WNHNN, CDR2 SYGVQD, per germline (reference sequence). Written as DNA, the CDR3 is TGCGCCAGCAGTGAGTCGGAGGGACAGGGGTTACAGACCCAGTACTTC. Protein sequence: CASSESEGQGLQTQYF.

This clone showed up just once. The gene calls are TRBV29-1 and TRBJ2-5, with 12 bases that match TRBD2. Germline-derived CDR1 and CDR2 are SQVTM and ANQGSEA. Trimming cost V 6 bases and J 5 bases; bases outside gene matches: 10. CDR3 size: 15 residues. CDR3 nucleotide sequence: TGCAGCGTCACCGGGACTAGCGGGCGGGTGGAGACCCAGTACTTC. Protein: CSVTGTSGRVETQYF.

The chain is built from TRBV6-5 and TRBJ2-2, with 9 bases aligning to TRBD1. Germline V lookup: CDR1 MNHEY, CDR2 SVGAGI. J gave up 4 bases and V 3 bases, and 3 bases lay outside the gene matches. The CDR3 length is 15 residues. CDR3 nucleotides: TGTGCCAGCAGTTATTGGACAGGGGTCACCGGGGAGCTGTTTTTT. It is translated as CASSYWTGVTGELFF.

This clone occurred once. This chain uses TRBV7-8 with TRBJ2-1, with 7 bases aligning to TRBD2. Per the germline V gene, CDR1 is SGHVS and CDR2 is FQNEAQ. V lost 5 bases to trimming and J lost 8 bases; unmatched junction nucleotides: 9. The length of the CDR3 is 14 residues. The DNA of the CDR3 is TGTGCCAGCAGCCCAGTCGGCGGGAGCGATGAGCAGTTCTTC. This translates into CASSPVGGSDEQFF.

The CDR3 DNA is TGTGCCAGTAGTTCCCGTAATCTTATTCGCCATCAGCCCCAGCATTTT. Translation: CASSSRNLIRHQPQHF. This chain joins TRBV19 and TRBJ1-5; D is unclear. The germline gives CDR1 LNHDA, CDR2 SQIVND (reference sequence). V was cut by 5 bases and J by 5 bases, with 19 bases left in between. This CDR3 comprises 16 residues. The variable domain in full, with the rest retrieved from reference TRBV19 and TRBJ1-5, is DGGITQSPKYLFRKEGQNVTLSCEQNLNHDAMYWYRQDPGQGLRLIYYSQIVNDFQKGDIAEGYSVSREKKESFPLTVTSAQKNPTAFYLCASSSRNLIRHQPQHFGDGTRLSIL.

The chain combines TRBV14 with TRBJ2-1; D gene unclear. This CDR3 is 15 amino acids long. V was trimmed by 0 bases and J by 4 bases, leaving 10 bases between them. Germline CDR1 SGHDN, CDR2 FVKESK. The CDR3, as DNA: TGTGCCAGCAGCCAAGATCTCGCCTCTTACAATGAGCAGTTCTTC. Protein product: CASSQDLASYNEQFF.

This chain joins TRBV10-2 and TRBJ2-1; no firm D call. CDR3 length equals 13 residues. Trimming removed 6 bases at V and 7 bases at J, with 13 bases between. Germline lookup yields CDR1 WSHSY and CDR2 SAAADI. The CDR3 bases are TGCGCCAGCAGGGGCCCTCTATTTAATGAGCAGTTCTTC. Translated, it gives CASRGPLFNEQFF.

The V gene is TRBV29-1, the J gene TRBJ2-1; the D call may be TRBD1 or TRBD2 (5 bases each). The CDR3 covers 18 residues. Germline V lookup: CDR1 SQVTM, CDR2 ANQGSEA. Trimming left V 2 bases short and J 1 base short, with 21 bases between. CDR3: CSVEIGARGRGSYNEQFF. The CDR3 DNA reads TGCAGCGTTGAAATCGGGGCGAGAGGTCGCGGATCCTACAATGAGCAGTTCTTC.

The V gene is TRBV4-1, the J gene TRBJ1-2, with TRBD1 as a possible D gene (5 bases). The V and J ends lost 0 bases and 3 bases respectively, with 14 bases between them. Germline V gene lookup returns CDR1 MGHRA and CDR2 YSYEKL. This CDR3 contains 16 residues. CDR3 in DNA: TGCGCCAGCAGCCAAGATAATGTAGGGGTAGACTATGGCTACACCTTC. Translation: CASSQDNVGVDYGYTF.

The CDR3 protein is CASSFIPMGLTEAFF. The CDR3, as DNA: TGTGCCAGCAGCTTCATTCCAATGGGTCTCACTGAAGCTTTCTTT. This rearrangement joins TRBV7-9 to TRBJ1-1; D remains unclear. The V gene's germline CDR1 is SEHNR and CDR2 FQNEAQ (reference sequence). V was pared by 3 bases and J by 4 bases, with 15 bases between. The CDR3 sequence is 15 residues long.

The chain carries TRBV27 and TRBJ2-1; 7 bases fit TRBD2. CDR3 size: 14 residues. After removal of 5 bases from V and 6 bases from J, the junction contained 7 bases not matched to a gene. CDR1 and CDR2 from the germline V gene are MNHEY and SMNVEV (reference sequence). The CDR3 nucleotides read TGTGCCAGCAGTCAACCTAGCGGTATCAATGAGCAGTTCTTC. Translation: CASSQPSGINEQFF.

J is TRBJ1-3 and V is TRBV6-6; D gene uncertain. V was trimmed by 0 bases and J by 8 bases, leaving 11 bases between them. The V gene's germline CDR1 is MNHNY and CDR2 SVGAGI (reference sequence). CDR3 length: 14 residues. CDR3 protein: CASSYSDVVDTIYF. DNA of the CDR3: TGTGCCAGCAGTTACTCAGACGTAGTAGACACCATATATTTT.

Worth noting for this clone: The junction differs from germline at one of its ends, possibly a read error. Other DNA sequences in the sample encode the same CDR3. The genes are TRBV6-5 and TRBJ2-5; no reliable D call. Germline assignment: CDR1 MNHEY and CDR2 SVGAGI. The CDR3 loop spans 15 amino acids. As DNA, the CDR3 is TGTGCCAGCAGCTACTCCCCGGGTTACCAAGAGACCCAGTACTTC. Its protein is CASSYSPGYQETQYF.

This sequence joins TRBV15 and TRBJ2-7; possible D gene TRBD2, 6 bases. Germline values: CDR1 LNHNV, CDR2 YYDKDF (reference sequence). Deletions cut 0 bases from V and 7 bases from J, with 22 bases between. This CDR3 contains 17 residues. Here the CDR3 DNA reads TGTGCCACCAGCAGAGAGCCCGGCGGGGCAGGGAGTTGGGAGCAGTACTTC. The encoded protein is CATSREPGGAGSWEQYF.

CDR3 loop: CASSSLDQPQHF. CDR3 DNA: TGTGCCAGCAGTAGTCTTGATCAGCCCCAGCATTTT. J is TRBJ1-5 and V is TRBV2; D remains ambiguous. The CDR3 contains 12 residues. V was cut by 5 bases and J by 5 bases, with 7 bases left in between. The germline V gene encodes CDR1 SNHLY and CDR2 FYNNEI.

The chain has TRBV11-1 and TRBJ2-3; tentatively, D is TRBD2 (6 bases). From germline, CDR1 is SGHAT and CDR2 FQDESV (reference sequence). The CDR3 has 13 residues. V lost 5 bases and J 4 bases, leaving 10 bases between the germline ends. CDR3 sequence: CASSPRLADTQYF. The CDR3 coding sequence is TGTGCCAGCAGCCCCCGACTAGCAGATACGCAGTATTTT.